This T cell receptor (beta chain) was sequenced during a study of vaccination and CD4 T cells after COVID-19. Whole-study results and caveats: When vaccine-specific clones from convalescent patients were examined, 304 of 307 were spike mono-reactive.

The CDR3 runs to 14 residues. Germline assignment: CDR1 MNHEY and CDR2 SVGAGI. V lost 4 bases to trimming and J lost 5 bases; unmatched junction nucleotides: 7. Treatment denoted: approximately nine-day PBMC culture with coronavirus spike peptide pools or control peptides (ViraFEST assay). TCR sequencing followed the expansion of antigen-specific T cells with peptide pools in ViraFEST. With the Oncomine TCR Beta short-read assay, DNA from cultured CD4+ T cells was sequenced. TCRdb called the PCR reads again in MiXCR, with one record for every CDR3 protein. The profile shows under 25,000 distinct CDR3 sequences, about 21% of them singletons. This clonotype was seen a handful of times. What it binds is not known.

The sequenced sample consisted of cultured CD4+ T cells from blood. This receptor was taken from a human donor with COVID-19. The V gene is TRBV6-5, the J gene TRBJ2-7, with 8 positions matching TRBD2. The CDR3 DNA sequence: TGTGCCAGCAGTTCCCGGGGGGGCCTACACGAGCAGTACTTC. This translates into CASSSRGGLHEQYF.